Each of the 18 T cell receptor beta chains below was sequenced from the same sample in a study of identical twins. TCRdb re-called the 5' RACE reads with MiXCR, one entry per CDR3 protein. This sample has 250,000 or so distinct CDR3 sequences; about 8.5% occur once, and the top ten carry around 3%. The data were also submitted as part of a second study, on yellow fever vaccine responses in identical twins.

The sequenced material came from CD8+ T cells sorted from blood. Receptors originate from a woman under 30 in good health.

The rearrangement joins TRBV10-3 to TRBJ1-3, with D maybe TRBD1 (5 bases). Trimming removed 6 bases at V and 0 bases at J, with 12 bases between. The CDR3 is made up of 15 amino acids. Germline V gene data show CDR1 as ENHRY and CDR2 as SYGVKD. CDR3 residues: CAIRPGESSGNTIYF. The DNA for the CDR3 is TGTGCCATCAGGCCGGGGGAAAGCTCTGGAAACACCATATATTTT.

J is TRBJ2-3 and V is TRBV11-2, with 7 bases lining up with TRBD2. CDR1 is SGHAT and CDR2 is FQNNGV in the germline V gene. The length of the CDR3 is 16 residues. With V trimmed by 3 bases and J by 0 bases, 6 bases remained unmatched. CDR3 in amino acids: CASSFGEGPSTDTQYF. As DNA, the CDR3 is TGTGCCAGCAGCTTTGGGGAGGGCCCTAGCACAGATACGCAGTATTTT.

This clonotype was observed a handful of times. The V call is TRBV12-3 or TRBV12-4, the J call TRBJ2-5, with 8 positions matching TRBD1. V was clipped by 6 bases and J by 5 bases; unmatched bases: 5. CDR3 size: 13 residues. The CDR3 sequence: CASRGQAWETQYF. As DNA, the CDR3 is TGTGCCAGCAGGGGACAGGCTTGGGAGACCCAGTACTTC.

V gene TRBV29-1 combines with J gene TRBJ2-7, with a tentative D call TRBD1 (5 bases). Trimming left V 7 bases short and J 7 bases short, with 17 bases between. This CDR3 region has 12 residues. The germline CDR1 and CDR2 sequences are SQVTM and ANQGSEA. Here the CDR3 DNA reads TGCAGCGCCACAGGTCTCCCCGAGGAGCAGTACTTC. This sequence encodes CSATGLPEEQYF.

This clonotype was detected only a few times. This chain uses TRBV20-1 with TRBJ2-7, with D tentatively TRBD1 or TRBD2 (7 bases each). Trimming stripped 5 bases from V and 2 bases from J, with 16 bases between. Per germline, CDR1 DFQATT and CDR2 SNEGSKA (reference sequence). This CDR3 has 14 residues. CDR3 residues: CSAAEGAGAYEQYF. The CDR3 region has the DNA TGCAGTGCTGCGGAGGGGGCGGGAGCCTACGAGCAGTACTTC.

The chain joins TRBV20-1 to TRBJ2-3; TRBD2 agrees at 13 bases. The germline CDR1 and CDR2 sequences are DFQATT and SNEGSKA (reference sequence). The J segment lost 4 bases and the V segment lost 6 bases, leaving 4 bases of the junction unmatched. The CDR3 length is 14 residues. For the CDR3, the DNA is TGCAGTGCACTGACTAGCGGGGGGTCAGATACGCAGTATTTT. Its translation is CSALTSGGSDTQYF.

This clonotype was counted only a few times. The V gene is TRBV6-1, the J gene TRBJ2-6; D not resolved. The CDR3 runs 15 residues. V was shortened by 2 bases and J by 0 bases, with 5 bases between the two germline ends. Germline loops: CDR1 MNHNS, CDR2 SASEGT. This chain's CDR3 is CASSERYSGANVLTF. DNA for the CDR3: TGTGCCAGCAGTGAAAGGTACTCTGGGGCCAACGTCCTGACTTTC.

The rearrangement joins TRBV5-5 to TRBJ2-2, with 8 bases fitting TRBD1. The CDR3 runs to 17 residues. Losses at the gene ends were 1 base for V and 7 bases for J; bases not matched to a gene: 12. Germline loops: CDR1 SGHKS, CDR2 YYEKEE (reference sequence). The CDR3 nucleotides read TGTGCCAGCAGCTTGCTGGAAGTCAGGGGGCTGGACGGGGAGCTGTTTTTT. Translating it yields CASSLLEVRGLDGELFF. The full variable domain, with the rest looked up from reference TRBV5-5 and TRBJ2-2, is DAGVTQSPTHLIKTRGQQVTLRCSPISGHKSVSWYQQVLGQGPQFIFQYYEKEERGRGNFPDRFSARQFPNYSSELNVNALLLGDSALYLCASSLLEVRGLDGELFFGEGSRLTVL.

The chain combines TRBV11-2 with TRBJ2-1; 8 nucleotides agree with TRBD1. The CDR3 runs 15 residues. The junction had 6 bases not matched to a gene; V was cut back by 1 base and J by 7 bases. Per germline, CDR1 SGHAT and CDR2 FQNNGV. CDR3 in DNA: TGTGCCAGCAGCTTAGTAGGGACAGGTTTTAATGAGCAGTTCTTC. It yields the protein CASSLVGTGFNEQFF.

This chain uses TRBV6-2 or TRBV6-3 with TRBJ2-5, with D uncertain. Germline loops: CDR1 MNHEY, CDR2 SVGEGT. This CDR3 comprises 14 residues. V lost 7 bases and J lost 7, with 19 bases in between. CDR3 sequence: CASKEESLMATQYF. Written as DNA, the CDR3 is TGTGCCAGCAAAGAGGAGTCCCTTATGGCGACCCAGTACTTC.

In this sample, this clonotype turned up many times. V and J are TRBV29-1 and TRBJ2-7, with TRBD1 matching 7 bases. Germline CDR1 reads SQVTM; CDR2 reads ANQGSEA. J lost 2 bases, V lost 6 bases, and 7 bases had no gene match. The CDR3 sequence is 13 residues long. CDR3 sequence (DNA): TGCAGCGTCCGGGGACAGAGTGCCTACGAGCAGTACTTC. It specifies CSVRGQSAYEQYF.

This clonotype was observed once. The chain combines TRBV4-3 with TRBJ2-6; D is unclear. The CDR3 extends over 15 amino acids. V was pared by 0 bases and J by 2 bases, with 5 bases between. CDR1 is LGHNA, CDR2 YSLEER, per germline. CDR3 amino acids: CASSQDRTGANVLTF. As DNA, the CDR3 is TGCGCCAGCAGCCAAGACAGAACTGGGGCCAACGTCCTGACTTTC.

The chain is built from TRBV27 and TRBJ1-4; D remains ambiguous. Trimming took 5 bases from V and 10 from J, leaving 11 bases between them. This CDR3 spans 12 amino acids. Germline assignment: CDR1 MNHEY and CDR2 SMNVEV (reference sequence). CDR3 in DNA: TGTGCCAGCAGTCCCCCCCTGGGAAAACTGTTTTTT. This codes for CASSPPLGKLFF.

This clonotype showed up just a few times. This chain connects TRBV30 to TRBJ2-2; no firm D call. This CDR3 is 12 amino acids long. Germline-derived CDR1 and CDR2 are GTSNPN and SVGIG (reference sequence). V was pared by 8 bases and J by 2 bases, with 9 bases between. The DNA for the CDR3 is TGTGCCGACGACCGAAACACCGGGGAGCTGTTTTTT. It translates to CADDRNTGELFF.

This clonotype has more than one count but fewer than ten. V and J are TRBV29-1 and TRBJ2-7; D not resolved. Per germline, CDR1 SQVTM and CDR2 ANQGSEA. V gave up 7 bases and J gave up 5 bases, with 18 bases separating them. The length of the CDR3 is 13 residues. DNA for the CDR3: TGCAGCGCCCCAGGTAGGGATATCAACGAGCAGTACTTC. Protein sequence: CSAPGRDINEQYF.

The chain couples TRBV29-1 to TRBJ2-2; D uncertain. V was pared by 2 bases and J by 0 bases, with 4 bases between. The CDR3 loop spans 13 amino acids. CDR1 and CDR2 (germline): SQVTM, ANQGSEA. The CDR3, as DNA: TGCAGCGTTGAACATTCGAACACCGGGGAGCTGTTTTTT. Amino acids: CSVEHSNTGELFF.

This clonotype has just a few counts. V usage is TRBV18 and J usage is TRBJ2-3, with 10 bases that match TRBD2. From germline, CDR1 is KGHSH and CDR2 LQKENI. With V trimmed by 5 bases and J by 4 bases, 9 bases remained unmatched. The CDR3 runs to 16 residues. The CDR3 protein is CASSWNVAGGSDTQYF. As DNA, the CDR3 is TGTGCCAGCTCATGGAACGTAGCGGGAGGATCAGATACGCAGTATTTT.

The V call is TRBV29-1, the J call TRBJ2-7; a weak D match, TRBD2 (7 bases). CDR3 size: 14 residues. Trimming shortened V by 3 bases and J by 6 bases, and 18 bases separated the two germline ends. Germline V gene sequence: CDR1 SQVTM, CDR2 ANQGSEA. The CDR3 reads CSVERPGGRGEQYF. The CDR3 DNA is TGCAGCGTTGAGCGTCCGGGGGGCCGAGGCGAGCAGTACTTC.